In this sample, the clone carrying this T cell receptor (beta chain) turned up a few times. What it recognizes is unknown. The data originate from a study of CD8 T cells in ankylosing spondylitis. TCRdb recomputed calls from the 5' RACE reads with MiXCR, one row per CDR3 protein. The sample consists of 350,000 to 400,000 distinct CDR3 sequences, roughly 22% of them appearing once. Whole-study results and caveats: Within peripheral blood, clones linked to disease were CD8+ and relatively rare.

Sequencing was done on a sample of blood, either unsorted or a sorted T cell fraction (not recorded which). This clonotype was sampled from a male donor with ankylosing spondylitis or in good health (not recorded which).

CDR3 amino acids: CASSHRDYPDSDTQYF. CDR3 nucleotide sequence: TGCGCCAGCAGCCACCGGGACTACCCCGACTCAGATACGCAGTATTTT. The J gene is TRBJ2-3, the V gene TRBV5-1; 7 bases map to TRBD2. Trimming at V came to 4 bases and at J to 4 bases, leaving 12 bases not matched to a gene. Per the germline V gene, CDR1 is SGHRS and CDR2 is YFSETQ. The CDR3 has 16 residues.